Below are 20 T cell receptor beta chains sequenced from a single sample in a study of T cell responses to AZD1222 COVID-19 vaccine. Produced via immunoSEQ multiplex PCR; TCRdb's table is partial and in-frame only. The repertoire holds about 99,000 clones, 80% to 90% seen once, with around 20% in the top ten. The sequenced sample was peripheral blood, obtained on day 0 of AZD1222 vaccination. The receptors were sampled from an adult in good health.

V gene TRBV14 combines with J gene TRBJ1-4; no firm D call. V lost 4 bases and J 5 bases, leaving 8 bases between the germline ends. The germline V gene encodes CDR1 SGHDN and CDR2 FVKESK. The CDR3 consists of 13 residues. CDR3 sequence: CASSRAVNEKLFF. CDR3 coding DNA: TGTGCCAGCAGCCGGGCTGTAAATGAAAAACTGTTTTTT.

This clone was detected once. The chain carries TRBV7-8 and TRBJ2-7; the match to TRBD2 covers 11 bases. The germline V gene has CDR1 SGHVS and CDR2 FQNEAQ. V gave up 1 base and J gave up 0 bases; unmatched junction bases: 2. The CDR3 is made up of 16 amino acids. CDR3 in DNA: TGTGCCAGCAGCTTAGTACTAGCGGGGGACTCCTACGAGCAGTACTTC. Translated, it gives CASSLVLAGDSYEQYF.

The CDR3 spells CAISESAGVEKLFF. As DNA, the CDR3 is TGTGCCATCAGTGAGTCAGCAGGGGTTGAAAAACTGTTTTTT. The genes are TRBV10-3 and TRBJ1-4; maybe TRBD1 (6 bases). Trimming removed 0 bases from V and 7 bases from J, with 9 bases in between. Germline lookup yields CDR1 ENHRY and CDR2 SYGVKD. The CDR3 loop spans 14 amino acids.

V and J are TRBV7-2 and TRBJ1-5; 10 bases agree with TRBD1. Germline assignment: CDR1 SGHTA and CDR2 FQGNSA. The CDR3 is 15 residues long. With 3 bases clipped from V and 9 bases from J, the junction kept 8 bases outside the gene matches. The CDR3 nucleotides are TGTGCCAGCAGCTTGGAGACAGGGGGCTATAGGCCCCAGCATTTT. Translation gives CASSLETGGYRPQHF.

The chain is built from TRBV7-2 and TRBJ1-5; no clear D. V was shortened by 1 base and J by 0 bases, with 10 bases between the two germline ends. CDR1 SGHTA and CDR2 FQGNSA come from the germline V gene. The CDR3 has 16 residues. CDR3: CASSLEVGLSNQPQHF. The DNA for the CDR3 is TGTGCCAGCAGCTTAGAGGTAGGGCTTAGCAATCAGCCCCAGCATTTT.

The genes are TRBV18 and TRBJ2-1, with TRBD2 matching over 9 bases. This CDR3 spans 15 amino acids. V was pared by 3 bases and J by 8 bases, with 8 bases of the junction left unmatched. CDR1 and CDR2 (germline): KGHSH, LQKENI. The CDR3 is CASSPGDSGSYEQFF. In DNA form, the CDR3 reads TGTGCCAGCTCACCGGGCGATAGCGGGAGCTATGAGCAGTTCTTC. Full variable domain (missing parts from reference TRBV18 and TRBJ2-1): NAGVMQNPRHLVRRRGQEARLRCSPMKGHSHVYWYRQLPEEGLKFMVYLQKENIIDESGMPKERFSAEFPKEGPSILRIQQVVRGDSAAYFCASSPGDSGSYEQFFGPGTRLTVL.

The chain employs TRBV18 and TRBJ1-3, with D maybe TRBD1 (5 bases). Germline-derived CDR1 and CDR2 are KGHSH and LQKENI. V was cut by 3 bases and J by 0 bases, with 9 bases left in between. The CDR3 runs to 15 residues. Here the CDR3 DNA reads TGTGCCAGCTCACCTAGACAGTCCTCTGGAAACACCATATATTTT. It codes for CASSPRQSSGNTIYF.

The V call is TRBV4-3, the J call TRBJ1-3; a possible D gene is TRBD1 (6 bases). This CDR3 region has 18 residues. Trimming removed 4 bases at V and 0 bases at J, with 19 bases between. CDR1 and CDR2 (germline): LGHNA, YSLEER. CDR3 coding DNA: TGCGCCAGCAGCCGAGAAGGGGGGAGTGGGAGCTCTGGAAACACCATATATTTT. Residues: CASSREGGSGSSGNTIYF.

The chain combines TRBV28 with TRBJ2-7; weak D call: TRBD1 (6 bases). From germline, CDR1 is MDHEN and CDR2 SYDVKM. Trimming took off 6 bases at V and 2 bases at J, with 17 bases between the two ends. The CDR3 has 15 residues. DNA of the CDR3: TGTGCCAGCAGGCGATCAACAGGGTTCGCCTACGAGCAGTACTTC. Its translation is CASRRSTGFAYEQYF.

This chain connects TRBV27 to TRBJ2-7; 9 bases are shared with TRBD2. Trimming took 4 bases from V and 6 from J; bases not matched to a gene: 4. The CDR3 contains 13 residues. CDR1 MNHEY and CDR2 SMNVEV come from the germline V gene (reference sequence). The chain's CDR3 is CASSWLAGFEQYF. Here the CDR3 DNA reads TGTGCCAGCAGTTGGCTAGCGGGATTCGAGCAGTACTTC.

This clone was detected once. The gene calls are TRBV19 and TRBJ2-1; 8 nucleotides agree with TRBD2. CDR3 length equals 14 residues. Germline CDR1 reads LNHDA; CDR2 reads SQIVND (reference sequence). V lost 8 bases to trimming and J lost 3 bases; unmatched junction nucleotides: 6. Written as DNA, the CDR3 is TGTGCCAGTTCTAGCGGGCTTTTCTACAATGAGCAGTTCTTC. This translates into CASSSGLFYNEQFF.

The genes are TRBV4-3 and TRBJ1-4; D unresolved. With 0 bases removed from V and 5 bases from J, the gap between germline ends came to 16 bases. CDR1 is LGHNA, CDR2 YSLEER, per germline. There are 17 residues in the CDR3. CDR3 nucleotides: TGCGCCAGCAGCCAAGATGTGAGCAGGAATCTGAATGAAAAACTGTTTTTT. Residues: CASSQDVSRNLNEKLFF.

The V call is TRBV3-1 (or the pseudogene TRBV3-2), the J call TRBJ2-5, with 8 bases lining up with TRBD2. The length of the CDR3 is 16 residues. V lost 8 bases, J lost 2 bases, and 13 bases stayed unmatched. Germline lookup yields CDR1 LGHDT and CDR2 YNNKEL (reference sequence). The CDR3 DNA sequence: TGTGCCAGCGTGCGGGGGGCCGGCTTCAGGCAAGAGACCCAGTACTTC. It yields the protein CASVRGAGFRQETQYF.

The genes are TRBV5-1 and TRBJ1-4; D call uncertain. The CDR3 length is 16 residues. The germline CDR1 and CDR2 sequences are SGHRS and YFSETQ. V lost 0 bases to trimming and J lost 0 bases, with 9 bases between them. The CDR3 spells CASSLGGSATNEKLFF. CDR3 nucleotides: TGCGCCAGCAGCTTGGGCGGGAGTGCAACTAATGAAAAACTGTTTTTT.

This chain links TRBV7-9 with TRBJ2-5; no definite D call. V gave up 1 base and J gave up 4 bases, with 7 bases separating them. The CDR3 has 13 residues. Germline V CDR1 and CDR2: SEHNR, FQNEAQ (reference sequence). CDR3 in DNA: TGTGCCAGCAGCTTAGGGGGTAGAGAGACCCAGTACTTC. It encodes CASSLGGRETQYF.

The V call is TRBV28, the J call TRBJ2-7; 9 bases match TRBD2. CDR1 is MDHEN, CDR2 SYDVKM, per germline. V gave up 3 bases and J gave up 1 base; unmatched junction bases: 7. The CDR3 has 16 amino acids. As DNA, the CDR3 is TGTGCCAGCAGTTTTAGCCTAGCGGGATTATCCTACGAGCAGTACTTC. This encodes CASSFSLAGLSYEQYF. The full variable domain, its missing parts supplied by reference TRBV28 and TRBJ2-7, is DVKVTQSSRYLVKRTGEKVFLECVQDMDHENMFWYRQDPGLGLRLIYFSYDVKMKEKGDIPEGYSVSREKKERFSLILESASTNQTSMYLCASSFSLAGLSYEQYFGPGTRLTVT.

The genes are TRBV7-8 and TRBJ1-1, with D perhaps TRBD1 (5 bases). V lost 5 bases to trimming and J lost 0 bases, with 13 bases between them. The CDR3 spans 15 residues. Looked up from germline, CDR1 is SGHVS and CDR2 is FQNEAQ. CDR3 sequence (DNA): TGTGCCAGCAGCCTCGTGGGAGGGGTGAACACTGAAGCTTTCTTT. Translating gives CASSLVGGVNTEAFF. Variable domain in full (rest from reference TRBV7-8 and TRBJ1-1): GAGVSQSPRYKVAKRGQDVALRCDPISGHVSLFWYQQALGQGPEFLTYFQNEAQLDKSGLPSDRFFAERPEGSVSTLKIQRTQQEDSAVYLCASSLVGGVNTEAFFGQGTRLTVV.

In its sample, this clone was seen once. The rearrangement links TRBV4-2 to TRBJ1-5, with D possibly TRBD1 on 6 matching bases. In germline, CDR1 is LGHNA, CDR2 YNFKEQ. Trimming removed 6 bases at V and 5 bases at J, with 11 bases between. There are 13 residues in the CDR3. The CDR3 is CASSPDSYQPQHF. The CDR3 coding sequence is TGTGCCAGCAGTCCGGACAGCTATCAGCCCCAGCATTTT.

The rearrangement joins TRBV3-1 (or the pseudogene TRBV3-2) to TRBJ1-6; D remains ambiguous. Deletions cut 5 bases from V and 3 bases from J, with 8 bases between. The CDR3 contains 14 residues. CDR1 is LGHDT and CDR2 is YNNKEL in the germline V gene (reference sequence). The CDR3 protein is CASSWRDYNSPLHF. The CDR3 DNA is TGTGCCAGCAGCTGGCGGGACTATAATTCACCCCTCCACTTT.

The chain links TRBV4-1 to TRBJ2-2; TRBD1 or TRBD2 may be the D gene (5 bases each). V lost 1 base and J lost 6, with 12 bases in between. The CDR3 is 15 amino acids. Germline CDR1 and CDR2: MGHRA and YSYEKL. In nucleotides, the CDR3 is TGCGCCAGCAGCCAAGCCGGGACCACGCCCGGGGAGCTGTTTTTT. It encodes CASSQAGTTPGELFF.